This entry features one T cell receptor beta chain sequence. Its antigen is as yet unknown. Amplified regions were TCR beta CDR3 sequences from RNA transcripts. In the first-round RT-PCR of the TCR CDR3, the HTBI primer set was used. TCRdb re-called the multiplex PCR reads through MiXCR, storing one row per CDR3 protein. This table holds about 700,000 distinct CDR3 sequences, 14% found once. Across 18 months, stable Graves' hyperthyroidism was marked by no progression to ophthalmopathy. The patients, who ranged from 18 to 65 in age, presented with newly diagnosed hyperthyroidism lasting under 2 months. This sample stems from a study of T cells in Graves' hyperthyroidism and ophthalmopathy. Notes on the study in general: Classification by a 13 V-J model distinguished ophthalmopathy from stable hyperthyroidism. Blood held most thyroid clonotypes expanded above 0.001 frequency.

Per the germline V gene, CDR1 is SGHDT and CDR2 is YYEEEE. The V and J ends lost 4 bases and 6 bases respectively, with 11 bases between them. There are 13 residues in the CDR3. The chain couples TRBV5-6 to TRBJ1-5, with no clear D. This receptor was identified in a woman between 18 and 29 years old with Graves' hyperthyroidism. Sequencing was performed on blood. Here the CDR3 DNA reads TGTGCCAGCAGCCCCCAAAGGAGTCAGCCCCAGCATTTT. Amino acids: CASSPQRSQPQHF.